The next 10 T cell receptor beta chains were all read from a single sample in a study of T cell repertoires in cytomegalovirus infection. MiXCR, run by TCRdb on the reads, gives a single entry per CDR3 protein. Seen here are 200,000 or so distinct CDR3 sequences, around 20% observed once, and the top ten hold approximately 2.9%. Sequencing was performed on PBMCs. The receptors come from a human donor in good health (CMV status not recorded). Some clones in this sample may be carry-over from other donors' samples.

With regard to this clonotype: A much larger clone differs by one base, so this may be a read error. The CDR3 DNA reads TGTGCCAGCAGCTTAGTTGCGGGGCCGAACACCGGGGGGCTGTTTTTT. As protein: CASSLVAGPNTGGLFF. This chain joins TRBV7-2 and TRBJ2-2, with a tentative D call TRBD2 (6 bases). This CDR3 is built from 16 residues. Germline lookup yields CDR1 SGHTA and CDR2 FQGNSA.

This clonotype was observed a few times. The V call is TRBV11-2, the J call TRBJ1-4; no definite D call. CDR3 length equals 16 residues. CDR1 is SGHAT and CDR2 is FQNNGV in the germline V gene. Trimming stripped 5 bases from V and 6 bases from J, with 19 bases between. In nucleotides, the CDR3 is TGTGCCAGCAGCCGAGGATCCTCCCAGACCGATGAAAAACTGTTTTTT. This translates into CASSRGSSQTDEKLFF.

This chain links TRBV5-1 with TRBJ1-2, with D unclear. The length of the CDR3 is 13 residues. Trimming shortened V by 7 bases and J by 5 bases, and 15 bases separated the two germline ends. In germline, CDR1 is SGHRS, CDR2 YFSETQ. The CDR3 DNA is TGCGCCAGCCGCCAGCTTACGGAGTATGGCTACACCTTC. It codes for CASRQLTEYGYTF.

Only a few counts were recorded for this clonotype. J is TRBJ2-1 and V is TRBV20-1, with 10 nucleotides matching TRBD2. This CDR3 has 15 amino acids. Trimming at V came to 6 bases and at J to 8 bases, leaving 13 bases not matched to a gene. Per germline, CDR1 DFQATT and CDR2 SNEGSKA (reference sequence). The CDR3 DNA reads TGCAGTGCAGAAGAGGGGGGTCTAGCGGGGGATGAGCAGTTCTTC. Its translation is CSAEEGGLAGDEQFF.

This clonotype was detected only a few times. V gene TRBV7-2 combines with J gene TRBJ2-7, with 7 bases aligning to TRBD2. V shed 5 bases, J shed 0 bases, and the junction held 4 bases outside the gene matches. The CDR3 is made up of 14 amino acids. Germline-derived CDR1 and CDR2 are SGHTA and FQGNSA. CDR3 DNA sequence: TGTGCCAGCAGCCCATGGGGGGGCTCCTACGAGCAGTACTTC. Amino acid sequence: CASSPWGGSYEQYF.

This clonotype occurred many times. This chain connects TRBV7-2 to TRBJ2-3; 8 bases fit TRBD2. Germline CDR1 SGHTA, CDR2 FQGNSA. The trim removed 1 base at V and 1 base at J, leaving 1 base unmatched. The CDR3 runs 15 residues. The CDR3 DNA follows: TGTGCCAGCAGCTTAGGCGGGAGGCGCACAGATACGCAGTATTTT. Protein: CASSLGGRRTDTQYF.

J is TRBJ2-1 and V is TRBV7-6; TRBD2 agrees at 12 bases. Looked up from germline, CDR1 is SGHVS and CDR2 is FNYEAQ. This CDR3 has 16 amino acids. V was pared by 5 bases and J by 2 bases, with 4 bases of the junction left unmatched. The CDR3 region is CASSRLAGETYNEQFF. Written as DNA, the CDR3 is TGTGCCAGCAGCCGACTAGCGGGAGAGACCTACAATGAGCAGTTCTTC.

This clonotype was found many times. The genes are TRBV7-2 and TRBJ2-3; 8 bases are a match to TRBD2. The J segment lost 4 bases and the V segment lost 5 bases, leaving 5 bases of the junction unmatched. The CDR3 has 14 amino acids. CDR1 SGHTA and CDR2 FQGNSA come from the germline V gene. CDR3 amino acids: CASSPGLAADTQYF. The CDR3 nucleotides are TGTGCCAGCAGCCCCGGACTAGCAGCAGATACGCAGTATTTT.

This clonotype was picked up many times. The chain combines TRBV12-3 or TRBV12-4 with TRBJ1-6, with 7 bases aligning to TRBD1. The CDR3 spans 14 residues. V gave up 7 bases and J gave up 4 bases; unmatched junction bases: 4. In DNA form, the CDR3 reads TGTGCCAGCATTGGACAGGAATATAATTCACCCCTCCACTTT. Translation: CASIGQEYNSPLHF.

The chain combines TRBV6-2 or TRBV6-3 with TRBJ2-7, with D hard to call. The V gene's germline CDR1 is MNHEY and CDR2 SVGEGT. V was trimmed by 5 bases and J by 4 bases, leaving 9 bases between them. The CDR3 loop spans 12 amino acids. CDR3 DNA sequence: TGTGCCAGCAGTCTACTGAAGTACGAGCAGTACTTC. Residues: CASSLLKYEQYF.